The rows below give T cell receptor beta chains drawn from one sample of a study of blood T cell repertoires in COVID-19. The assay was immunoSEQ multiplex PCR, and TCRdb's table has in-frame clones only and misses some. This sample has about 37,000 clones; about 90% occur once, and the top ten carry about a sixth. The sample comprised peripheral blood. These receptors were obtained from a woman in her twenties or thirties in a cohort sampled during active COVID-19. CDR3s include the opening cysteine and the closing phenylalanine or tryptophan. D genes are given only for firm matches. A clone size is listed for some rows: how often the clone was seen (once, few, many), or a class if it is expanded.

-,-,TRBV11-2,TRBJ2-1,CASSLGRDYNEQFF,TGTGCCAGCAGCTTAGGACGGGACTACAATGAGCAGTTCTTC
-,-,TRBV6-2/TRBV6-3,TRBJ1-4,CASSKDEAGKLFF,TGTGCCAGCAGTAAAGACGAAGCGGGGAAACTGTTTTTT
-,-,TRBV2,TRBJ1-5,CASRTRQVGQPQHF,TGTGCCAGCAGGACGAGACAGGTGGGCCAGCCCCAGCATTTT
-,-,TRBV6-5,TRBJ1-1,CASSLSDSNTEAFF,TGTGCCAGCAGTTTGTCAGATTCAAACACTGAAGCTTTCTTT
TRBD1,-,TRBV5-1,TRBJ1-2,CASGDRANNYGYTF,TGCGCCAGCGGGGACAGGGCAAACAACTATGGCTACACCTTC
-,-,TRBV6-5,TRBJ2-3,CASSHRADTQYF,TGTGCCAGCAGTCACAGGGCTGATACGCAGTATTTT
-,-,TRBV13,TRBJ2-2,CASSSLDRRVATGELFF,TGTGCCAGCAGCTCTCTAGACAGGAGAGTTGCCACCGGGGAGCTGTTTTTT
TRBD2,-,TRBV5-1,TRBJ2-2,CASSWTSGNTGELFF,TGCGCCAGCAGCTGGACTAGCGGGAACACCGGGGAGCTGTTTTTT
-,-,TRBV11-3,TRBJ2-3,CASSFLRDQQYF,TGTGCCAGCAGCTTTTTGCGGGACCAGCAGTATTTT
-,-,TRBV7-2,TRBJ2-1,CASRAGTRKGDEQFF,TGTGCCAGCAGGGCCGGGACACGAAAAGGGGATGAGCAGTTCTTC
TRBD2,-,TRBV28,TRBJ2-1,CASRLGLTYNEQFF,TGTGCCAGCAGGCTGGGACTAACCTACAATGAGCAGTTCTTC
-,-,TRBV29-1,TRBJ1-2,CSVEEGINYGYTF,TGCAGCGTTGAGGAGGGGATTAACTATGGCTACACCTTC
-,-,TRBV28,TRBJ1-5,CASSFTGSLNQPQHF,TGTGCCAGCAGTTTTACAGGGAGCCTCAATCAGCCCCAGCATTTT
-,-,TRBV7-8,TRBJ2-7,CASSLIGVYEQYF,TGTGCCAGCAGCCTGATCGGGGTCTACGAGCAGTACTTC
TRBD1,-,TRBV30,TRBJ1-5,CAWSHGTGNQPQHF,TGTGCCTGGAGTCACGGGACAGGGAATCAGCCCCAGCATTTT
-,-,TRBV19,TRBJ2-3,CASSMLAGTDTQYF,TGTGCCAGTAGTATGTTAGCGGGCACAGATACGCAGTATTTT
-,-,TRBV21-1,TRBJ1-4,CASSKRSNLGQFNEKLFF,TGTGCCAGCAGCAAAAGGTCTAACCTGGGGCAGTTTAATGAAAAACTGTTTTTT
TRBD2,-,TRBV15,TRBJ2-5,CATSRAGTSETKRETQYF,TGTGCCACCAGCAGAGCGGGGACTAGCGAGACCAAGCGAGAGACCCAGTACTTC
TRBD1,-,TRBV7-3,TRBJ1-1,CASSPQGGTEAFF,TGTGCCAGCAGCCCTCAGGGGGGCACTGAAGCTTTCTTT
TRBD1,-,TRBV6-8,TRBJ2-3,CASNPRQGECTDTQYF,TGTGCCAGCAACCCCAGACAGGGGGAATGCACAGATACGCAGTATTTT
-,-,TRBV7-9,TRBJ1-1,CASSLSVGEGNTEAFF,TGTGCCAGCAGCTTATCAGTAGGGGAGGGGAACACTGAAGCTTTCTTT
-,-,TRBV5-1,TRBJ2-3,CASSLAYRVTSTDTQYF,TGCGCCAGCAGCTTGGCCTACAGGGTGACTAGCACAGATACGCAGTATTTT
TRBD2,-,TRBV7-9,TRBJ2-7,CASSSSGRPYEQYF,TGTGCCAGCAGCTCTAGCGGGCGGCCCTACGAGCAGTACTTC
-,once,TRBV2,TRBJ2-7,CASRIQGSQAEQYF,TGTGCCAGCAGGATACAGGGAAGCCAAGCCGAGCAGTACTTC
-,-,TRBV5-4,TRBJ2-2,CASRQGLTTGELFF,TGTGCCAGCAGACAAGGACTGACCACCGGGGAGCTGTTTTTT
TRBD1,few,TRBV2,TRBJ1-5,CASGGEGAQPQHF,TGTGCCAGCGGGGGAGAGGGGGCCCAGCCCCAGCATTTT
TRBD2,-,TRBV4-1,TRBJ2-3,CASSRILVTSGTDTQYF,TGCGCCAGCAGCCGCATCTTGGTGACTAGCGGGACAGATACGCAGTATTTT
-,-,TRBV7-2,TRBJ2-7,CASSFRLVPYEQYF,TGTGCCAGCAGCTTTAGGCTAGTACCCTACGAGCAGTACTTC
TRBD1,-,TRBV10-1,TRBJ1-1,CASSDLTPQGAKTFF,TGCGCCAGCAGTGACCTTACCCCACAGGGGGCGAAGACTTTCTTT
-,-,TRBV19,TRBJ1-2,CASTFGAERSNYGYTF,TGTGCCAGTACCTTTGGGGCCGAGAGATCGAACTATGGCTACACCTTC
TRBD2,-,TRBV23-1,TRBJ2-7,CASRTRGGSQGEQYF,TGCGCCAGCAGGACACGGGGGGGAAGTCAAGGGGAGCAGTACTTC
-,-,TRBV5-1,TRBJ1-1,CASSLDPRGTEAFF,TGCGCCAGCAGCTTGGATCCGAGAGGCACTGAAGCTTTCTTT
TRBD1,-,TRBV29-1,TRBJ1-4,CSAGQGVANEKLFF,TGCAGCGCTGGACAGGGAGTGGCTAATGAAAAACTGTTTTTT
-,-,TRBV5-4,TRBJ2-7,CASSLAGTRVYEQYF,TGTGCCAGCAGCTTAGCCGGGACAAGGGTTTACGAGCAGTACTTC
TRBD1,-,TRBV5-1,TRBJ2-3,CASSPGQNTDTQYF,TGCGCCAGCAGCCCGGGACAGAACACAGATACGCAGTATTTT
-,-,TRBV6-1,TRBJ2-3,CASSEEGTDTQYF,TGTGCCAGCAGTGAAGAGGGGACAGATACGCAGTATTTT
TRBD2,-,TRBV27,TRBJ2-5,CASSFAGGYQETQYF,TGTGCCAGCAGTTTTGCGGGAGGGTACCAAGAGACCCAGTACTTC
-,-,TRBV24-1,TRBJ1-2,CATSARTDSPYGYTF,TGTGCCACCAGTGCCCGGACCGACAGCCCCTATGGCTACACCTTC
-,once,TRBV24-1,TRBJ2-1,CATSDLPDKTYNEQFF,TGTGCCACCAGTGATTTGCCCGATAAAACTTACAATGAGCAGTTCTTC
-,-,TRBV19,TRBJ2-6,CASSSLTSSGANVLTF,TGTGCCAGTAGTTCCCTGACTAGCTCTGGGGCCAACGTCCTGACTTTC
-,-,TRBV30,TRBJ2-6,CAWRYSGANVLTF,TGTGCCTGGAGGTACTCTGGGGCCAACGTCCTGACTTTC
-,-,TRBV19,TRBJ2-7,CASSIGLTVQSYEQYF,TGTGCCAGTAGTATAGGCTTAACAGTTCAATCCTACGAGCAGTACTTC